The TCR beta chain under discussion was sequenced for a study of blood T cell repertoires in COVID-19. Study-wide context: There were acute and convalescent COVID-19 samples, and they came from the United States, Italy and Spain. Nucleic acid was either cDNA or gDNA, and it came from T cells, B-cell-depleted T cells, or PBMCs.

Sequenced by immunoSEQ multiplex PCR; TCRdb stores in-frame clones only, minus some. The table lists 250,000 to 350,000 clones, about 90% of them singletons. The CDR3 extends over 16 amino acids. Germline assignment: CDR1 MNHNS and CDR2 SASEGT. With V trimmed by 3 bases and J by 2 bases, 6 bases remained unmatched. The sequence was obtained from a young woman with COVID-19, enrolled during active disease. The J gene is TRBJ1-5, the V gene TRBV6-1, with 8 bases that match TRBD1. Sequencing was done on a sample of peripheral blood. The CDR3 coding sequence is TGTGCCAGCAGTGAGCGACAGGGGAGTGGCAATCAGCCCCAGCATTTT. Its protein product is CASSERQGSGNQPQHF.